This TCR beta chain was retrieved from a study of cytomegalovirus exposure and HLA in healthy donors. Study at large: The same platform was used for the roughly 120 validation repertoires and the roughly 720 first-cohort repertoires, a later analysis reported.

Sequencing was performed with immunoSEQ multiplex PCR; in TCRdb, only in-frame clones are kept and a portion is missing. The repertoire holds around 190,000 clones, with 86% as singletons. Whole-study findings and limits: Subsequent analysis showed first-cohort TCR clusters tending to co-occur in around 130 validation repertoires. The study recorded 164 TCR beta chains that were cytomegalovirus-associated.

This CDR3 spans 11 amino acids. CDR1 is MDHEN, CDR2 SYDVKM, per germline. Trimming pared 4 bases from V and 5 bases from J, leaving 3 bases between. This clone was detected once. Its cognate antigen is unknown. The chain employs TRBV28 and TRBJ2-1, with no clear D. The sequencing sample was made of PBMCs. The TCR comes from a young woman in good health and CMV-seronegative. The CDR3 reads CASSSHNEQFF. The CDR3 DNA is TGTGCCAGCAGTTCTCACAATGAGCAGTTCTTC.